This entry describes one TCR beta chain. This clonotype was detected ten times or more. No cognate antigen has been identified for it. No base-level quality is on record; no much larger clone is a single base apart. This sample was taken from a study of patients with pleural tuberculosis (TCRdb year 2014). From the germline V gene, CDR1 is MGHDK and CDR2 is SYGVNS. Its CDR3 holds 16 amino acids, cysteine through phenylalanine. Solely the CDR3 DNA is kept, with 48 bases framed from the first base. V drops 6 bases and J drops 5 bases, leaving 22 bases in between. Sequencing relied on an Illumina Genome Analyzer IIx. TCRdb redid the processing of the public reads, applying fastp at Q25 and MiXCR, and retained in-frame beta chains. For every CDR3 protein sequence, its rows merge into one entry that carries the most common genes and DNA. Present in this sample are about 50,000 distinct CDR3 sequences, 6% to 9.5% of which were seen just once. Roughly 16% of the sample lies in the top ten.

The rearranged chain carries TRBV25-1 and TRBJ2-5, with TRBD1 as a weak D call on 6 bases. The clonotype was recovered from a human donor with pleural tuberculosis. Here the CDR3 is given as CASRGPNRVLGETQYF. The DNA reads TGTGCCAGCAGAGGGCCTAACAGGGTACTAGGGGAGACCCAGTACTTC.